This TCR beta chain originates from a study of blood T cell repertoires in COVID-19 (dated by TCRdb to 2018 to 2021). With regard to the full study: Samples covering the acute and convalescent phases of COVID-19 were provided by collaborators in the United States, Italy and Spain. The material from the prospective study consisted of cDNA or gDNA derived from T cells, B-cell-depleted T cells, or PBMCs. The dataset comprised deeply sampled blood TCRbeta repertoires from subjects exposed to, actively infected with, or recovered from COVID-19. A freely available public database, intended as a resource for researchers studying the immune response to SARS-CoV-2, is where the repertoires were released. Samples came from the ongoing ImmuneRACE study (first 160 participants) plus 1,254 subjects from 6 global collaborators. Sample metadata almost always included a de-identified subject ID, COVID-19 status, age in years and sex. Where HLA class I and class II types were available, the types were taken from metadata supplied by the sample provider, not from assay-based typing.

From the cysteine through the phenylalanine, the CDR3 covers 21 amino acids. The CDR3 DNA has 63 bases and is translated from base 1. V has 3 bases trimmed and J has 5 bases trimmed; junction bases matching no gene number 24. Via the germline V gene (reference sequence), CDR1 is MNHEY and CDR2 SMNVEV. On this clone: The target of this receptor is not known. No base quality values were provided; no much bigger clone lies one nucleotide off.

Overall results and qualifications from the work: Clinical and demographic metadata were provided uncurated, with the amount varying by source and participant.

Each collaborating institution followed its own protocols to collect whole blood in K2EDTA tubes. For TCRbeta analysis, collaborators shipped samples as frozen whole blood, isolated PBMCs, or DNA extracted from either of those sample types. The immunoSEQ Assay, a bias-controlled multiplex PCR, was used to amplify TCRbeta CDR3 regions from genomic DNA. Regarding the original processing steps: The number of nucleated cells in each sample was estimated by amplification of reference gene primers within the assay. To quantify the absolute abundance of each unique TCRbeta CDR3 rearrangement, sequence reads were collapsed and filtered. For each sample, productive Simpson clonality was calculated by taking the square root of Simpson's diversity index across productive rearrangements. Not all clones reach the TCRdb copy of this immuneACCESS table, which keeps in-frame sequences only. Checked studies attribute under half of the gap to unresolved V genes and leave the rest unexplained. V, J and clone size derive from that table, while D and trimming were established from the DNA sequence. The sample profile shows about 270,000 clones; around 85% of them were found once. Around 3.9% of the sample belongs to the ten largest clones.

The chain employs TRBV27 and TRBJ2-7, with TRBD2 identical over 11 junction bases. This receptor was taken from a woman aged 45-60 years with active or convalescent COVID-19. Sequencing input: peripheral blood. The DNA sequence is given as TGTGCCAGCAGTTTGCGACTAGCGGGGAACCTCGGTCCGGGGCTACGAGACGAGCAGTACTTC. This sequence encodes CASSLRLAGNLGPGLRDEQYF.